These 12 T cell receptor beta chains share one sample of origin, sequenced in a study of T-cell reconstitution after alpha-beta-depleted transplantation in children. Preparing the TCRbeta library involved the use of unique molecular identifiers. One entry per CDR3 protein results from TCRdb running MiXCR on the PCR reads. The sample records around 100,000 distinct CDR3 sequences, roughly 7.2% being singletons. Sequencing was performed on PBMCs, taken before TCRalphabeta/CD19-depleted stem cell transplant. These TCRs come from a boy aged 2 to 10 with acute lymphoblastic leukemia, due to receive a stem cell transplant.

At least ten counts were recorded for this clonotype. The chain links TRBV27 to TRBJ1-5; D gene uncertain. The germline gives CDR1 MNHEY, CDR2 SMNVEV (reference sequence). V gave up 2 bases and J gave up 4 bases, with 15 bases separating them. The CDR3 runs to 16 residues. The CDR3: CASSLKGSSSNQPQHF. In DNA, the CDR3 is TGTGCCAGCAGTTTAAAAGGCAGCTCTTCTAATCAGCCCCAGCATTTT.

This clonotype was observed many times. This chain joins TRBV28 and TRBJ2-5; possibly TRBD1 or TRBD2 for D (6 bases each). Germline lookup yields CDR1 MDHEN and CDR2 SYDVKM. Trimming left V 5 bases short and J 4 bases short, with 14 bases between. The CDR3 spans 14 residues. The CDR3 spells CASSIAPGAETQYF. CDR3 nucleotide sequence: TGTGCCAGCAGTATCGCCCCGGGGGCAGAGACCCAGTACTTC.

At least ten counts were recorded for this clonotype. This chain joins TRBV20-1 and TRBJ2-1, with 8 bases that match TRBD1. The CDR3 sequence is 13 residues long. V was clipped by 5 bases and J by 7 bases; unmatched bases: 7. Germline V CDR1 and CDR2: DFQATT, SNEGSKA (reference sequence). The CDR3 protein is CSARPGQVNEQFF. For the CDR3, the DNA is TGCAGTGCTCGCCCGGGACAGGTGAATGAGCAGTTCTTC.

The chain carries TRBV13 and TRBJ2-7; 8 nucleotides line up with TRBD2. The CDR3 covers 15 residues. Germline CDR1 and CDR2: PRHDT and FYEKMQ (reference sequence). The V and J ends lost 2 bases and 2 bases, in that order; junction bases with no gene match: 5. The CDR3 loop is CASSLSGGRAYEQYF. As DNA, the CDR3 is TGTGCCAGCAGCTTAAGCGGGGGAAGGGCCTACGAGCAGTACTTC.

Notes on this clonotype: This may arise from a read error, as a much more abundant clone is one base away. The limits of the CDR3 on the DNA are not certain, so only TCRdb's listed CDR3 is given. V gene TRBV6-7 combines with J gene TRBJ2-5. TRBV6-7 qualifies as an ORF whose function is uncertain. With termini counted, the CDR3 has 16 amino acids. CDR3 protein: CATSYSCLGIQETQYF.

The rearrangement joins TRBV5-1 to TRBJ2-3; maybe TRBD2 (7 bases). The CDR3 sequence is 17 residues long. The V gene's germline CDR1 is SGHRS and CDR2 YFSETQ. V lost 4 bases and J 2 bases, leaving 20 bases between the germline ends. For the CDR3, the DNA is TGCGCCAGCAGCACTTCAAGGGGGGGGCCCGACACAGATACGCAGTATTTT. Its protein is CASSTSRGGPDTDTQYF.

The chain carries TRBV5-1 and TRBJ2-5; D remains ambiguous. The germline CDR1 and CDR2 sequences are SGHRS and YFSETQ. V was pared by 1 base and J by 4 bases, with 8 bases between. This CDR3 has 13 amino acids. CDR3 amino acids: CASSLNGLETQYF. The CDR3 region has the DNA TGCGCCAGCAGCTTGAACGGGTTAGAGACCCAGTACTTC.

This clonotype was seen more than once but under ten times. This chain connects TRBV20-1 to TRBJ1-2; D might be TRBD1 (6 bases). The CDR3 contains 10 residues. Trimming removed 6 bases from V and 14 bases from J, with 16 bases in between. Germline V gene lookup returns CDR1 DFQATT and CDR2 SNEGSKA (reference sequence). The CDR3 protein is CSALRGLDTF. CDR3 in DNA: TGCAGTGCCCTGCGGGGGCTGGATACCTTC.

This clonotype was seen ten or more times. This chain joins TRBV7-9 and TRBJ2-1; no firm D call. The CDR3 is 15 residues long. Germline lookup yields CDR1 SEHNR and CDR2 FQNEAQ (reference sequence). V dropped 5 bases and J dropped 4 bases, with 15 bases sitting between them. The chain's CDR3 is CASSPPSLRYNEQFF. The DNA for the CDR3 is TGTGCCAGCAGCCCCCCGTCTCTTCGGTACAATGAGCAGTTCTTC.

This clonotype showed up many times. The J gene is TRBJ2-7, the V gene TRBV10-2; TRBD1 matches 10 bases. Germline V gene lookup returns CDR1 WSHSY and CDR2 SAAADI. This CDR3 contains 14 residues. J gave up 4 bases and V 3 bases, and 3 bases lay outside the gene matches. In DNA, the CDR3 is TGCGCCAGCAGTGATTCGGGACAGGGGTACGAGCAGTACTTC. Its translation: CASSDSGQGYEQYF.

In this sample, this clonotype turned up many times. The chain is built from TRBV4-1 and TRBJ1-2; D uncertain. CDR1 is MGHRA, CDR2 YSYEKL, per germline. The length of the CDR3 is 13 residues. V dropped 0 bases and J dropped 5 bases, with 7 bases sitting between them. The DNA of the CDR3 is TGCGCCAGCAGCCAAGATGGCGTATATGGCTACACCTTC. Its translation is CASSQDGVYGYTF.

The chain carries TRBV29-1 and TRBJ2-7; D uncertain. The germline V and J ends were trimmed by 6 bases and 2 bases, with 11 bases remaining between them. This CDR3 has 12 residues. CDR1 and CDR2 (germline): SQVTM, ANQGSEA. The CDR3 loop reads CSVRDKPYEQYF. The CDR3, as DNA: TGCAGCGTCCGAGACAAGCCCTACGAGCAGTACTTC.